The source of this T cell receptor (beta chain) is a study of blood T cell repertoires in COVID-19. Study overall: Some COVID-19 samples were acute and others convalescent; all came from the United States, Italy and Spain.

The CDR3 length is 15 residues. In germline, CDR1 is SGHTA, CDR2 FQGNSA. With 1 base removed from V and 8 bases from J, the gap between germline ends came to 15 bases. The authors' processing: Reference gene primer amplification yielded estimated nucleated cell counts. Only in-frame clones appear in the TCRdb table, and some are missing; sequencing was by immunoSEQ multiplex PCR. V and J calls and clone size are those listed in that table; D and trimming were worked out from the DNA. Counted here are 50,000 to 70,000 clones, roughly 85% occurring once; the ten biggest clones make up roughly 3.7%. The source is a man aged 60 to 75 with acute or convalescent COVID-19. Sequencing was performed on peripheral blood. The V gene is TRBV7-2, the J gene TRBJ2-1; D gene uncertain. The CDR3 is CASSLESRVWDEQFF. The CDR3, as DNA: TGTGCCAGCAGCTTAGAATCACGGGTCTGGGATGAGCAGTTCTTC.